The 22 T cell receptor beta chains in this list originate from one sample, sequenced in a study of human T cells and chemical hapten exposure. Time point given: patch test 1, 2 weeks after DPC sensitization. Treatment: therapeutic diphenylcyclopropenone sensitization with weekly scalp DPC. TCRdb reanalysed the RACE reads using MiXCR and keeps one entry per CDR3 protein. The sample has some 340,000 distinct CDR3 sequences; 5.5% to 8% are singletons. Source: whole blood, taken in connection with sensitization to the hapten diphenylcyclopropenone (DPC). The receptors come from a young woman with alopecia areata. Some clones in this sample may be carry-over from other donors' samples.

In its sample, this clonotype was seen many times. The chain has TRBV20-1 and TRBJ1-5; TRBD1 aligns across 7 bases. Per germline, CDR1 DFQATT and CDR2 SNEGSKA (reference sequence). The CDR3 has 15 amino acids. Trimming cost V 3 bases and J 6 bases; bases outside gene matches: 11. The CDR3 DNA follows: TGCAGTGCTAGCTTACAGGGGCCAGGTAGTCAGCCCCAGCATTTT. It is translated as CSASLQGPGSQPQHF.

V is TRBV5-4 and J is TRBJ2-1; TRBD2 might be the D (6 bases). The V end lost 3 bases, the J end lost 10 bases, and 20 bases lay between the germline ends. This CDR3 is built from 15 residues. Looked up from germline, CDR1 is SGHNT and CDR2 is YYREEE (reference sequence). CDR3 loop: CASSSDPTSPQEQFF. CDR3 bases: TGTGCCAGCAGCTCGGACCCAACTAGCCCCCAGGAGCAGTTCTTC.

This clonotype turned up a few times. The rearrangement uses TRBV5-1 and TRBJ1-2; 12 bases match TRBD1. J was trimmed by 8 bases and V by 1 base; bases with no gene match: 6. The CDR3 loop spans 15 amino acids. Germline CDR1 and CDR2: SGHRS and YFSETQ. In DNA, the CDR3 is TGCGCCAGCAGCTTGCAGGGACAGGGGGCGCAAGGCTACACCTTC. Translation gives CASSLQGQGAQGYTF. Full variable domain (remainder filled in from reference TRBV5-1 and TRBJ1-2): KAGVTQTPRYLIKTRGQQVTLSCSPISGHRSVSWYQQTPGQGLQFLFEYFSETQRNKGNFPGRFSGRQFSNSRSEMNVSTLELGDSALYLCASSLQGQGAQGYTFGSGTRLTVV.

This clonotype was counted only a few times. The rearrangement joins TRBV3-1 to TRBJ1-2; D gene uncertain. Trimming removed 1 base from V and 2 bases from J, with 5 bases in between. Germline V gives CDR1 LGHDT, CDR2 YNNKEL (reference sequence). The CDR3 is made up of 13 amino acids. CDR3 protein: CASSQVGNYGYTF. The CDR3 bases are TGTGCCAGCAGCCAAGTGGGGAACTATGGCTACACCTTC. The entire variable domain, with the rest obtained from reference TRBV3-1 and TRBJ1-2, is as follows: DTAVSQTPKYLVTQMGNDKSIKCEQNLGHDTMYWYKQDSKKFLKIMFSYNNKELIINETVPNRFSPKSPDKAHLNLHINSLELGDSAVYFCASSQVGNYGYTFGSGTRLTVV.

Concerning this clonotype itself: A read error may explain this, as a much larger clone is one base away. The chain is built from TRBV11-2 and TRBJ2-2, with 7 bases fitting TRBD2. Losses at the gene ends were 4 bases for V and 5 bases for J; bases not matched to a gene: 7. This CDR3 is 15 amino acids long. Germline V gene data show CDR1 as SGHAT and CDR2 as FQNNGV. Here the CDR3 DNA reads TGTGCCAGCAGCTCCGGACTAGAGGGGACCGGGGAGCTGTTTTTT. It is translated as CASSSGLEGTGELFF.

The sample holds many counts of this clonotype. The chain recombines TRBV27 with TRBJ1-5; 7 nucleotides line up with TRBD1. The CDR3 runs to 17 residues. V lost 5 bases and J lost 7; bases outside the gene matches: 17. Germline values: CDR1 MNHEY, CDR2 SMNVEV (reference sequence). For the CDR3, the DNA is TGTGCCAGCAGTCTATACGGGACAGCCACCTCCACCCAGCCCCAGCATTTT. This gives the protein CASSLYGTATSTQPQHF.

The V and J genes are TRBV28 and TRBJ2-3, with D perhaps assigned TRBD1 or TRBD2 (5 bases each). The V gene lost 4 bases and the J gene lost 4 bases, with 12 bases spanning the gap. The CDR3 is made up of 14 amino acids. Germline CDR1 is MDHEN and CDR2 is SYDVKM. CDR3 DNA: TGTGCCAGCAGTTCCCCGGGGACCGCAGATACGCAGTATTTT. Translation gives CASSSPGTADTQYF. Supplemented by reference TRBV28 and TRBJ2-3, the full variable domain reads DVKVTQSSRYLVKRTGEKVFLECVQDMDHENMFWYRQDPGLGLRLIYFSYDVKMKEKGDIPEGYSVSREKKERFSLILESASTNQTSMYLCASSSPGTADTQYFGPGTRLTVL.

This clonotype turned up a few times. The CDR3 DNA reads as TGTGCCAGCAGTACGGGGGATAGCACAGATACGCAGTATTTT. It translates to CASSTGDSTDTQYF. The gene calls are TRBV6-2 or TRBV6-3 and TRBJ2-3; D may be TRBD2 (6 bases). Trimming took 5 bases from V and 0 from J, leaving 9 bases between them. The germline V gene encodes CDR1 MNHEY and CDR2 SVGEGT. There are 14 residues in the CDR3.

This clonotype was found a few times. This sequence joins TRBV5-1 and TRBJ1-4; 11 positions agree with TRBD1. Trimming cost V 3 bases and J 7 bases; bases outside gene matches: 11. This CDR3 region has 17 residues. Germline V gene lookup returns CDR1 SGHRS and CDR2 YFSETQ. CDR3 sequence reads: CASSSGTGGGEREKLFF. The DNA of the CDR3 is TGCGCCAGCAGCTCCGGGACAGGGGGAGGTGAGCGTGAAAAACTGTTTTTT.

V usage is TRBV5-6 and J usage is TRBJ1-1; TRBD1 is a possible D gene (5 bases). CDR1 and CDR2 (germline): SGHDT, YYEEEE. The CDR3 sequence is 16 residues long. V was pared by 5 bases and J by 1 base, with 18 bases between. In DNA, the CDR3 is TGTGCCAGCAGTTTTACAACAGGTTTTGGGAACACTGAAGCTTTCTTT. This codes for CASSFTTGFGNTEAFF.

This clonotype was seen only a few times. The chain employs TRBV3-1 and TRBJ2-7; D possibly corresponds to TRBD1 (5 bases). The CDR3 is made up of 15 amino acids. V lost 5 bases, J lost 3 bases, and 17 bases lay in between. Germline V CDR1 and CDR2: LGHDT, YNNKEL (reference sequence). DNA of the CDR3: TGTGCCAGCAGCTCTAGGACATATGGGAACTACGAGCAGTACTTC. This translates into CASSSRTYGNYEQYF.

The chain combines TRBV6-6 with TRBJ1-5; D unresolved. V lost 7 bases and J lost 5, with 15 bases in between. Looked up from germline, CDR1 is MNHNY and CDR2 is SVGAGI (reference sequence). The CDR3 has 14 amino acids. In nucleotides, the CDR3 is TGTGCCAGCACCACCCAGATGGTGGATCAGCCCCAGCATTTT. This translates into CASTTQMVDQPQHF.

This clonotype was seen repeatedly, ten times or more. The J gene is TRBJ2-3, the V gene TRBV7-2; weak D call: TRBD2 (6 bases). The CDR3 loop spans 14 amino acids. V shed 4 bases and J shed 2 bases, with 10 bases lying between them. CDR1 is SGHTA, CDR2 FQGNSA, per germline. For the CDR3, the DNA is TGTGCCAGCAGCTCCAGGGACTTCACAGATACGCAGTATTTT. Translation gives CASSSRDFTDTQYF. The whole variable domain, remainder taken from reference TRBV7-2 and TRBJ2-3, is GAGVSQSPSNKVTEKGKDVELRCDPISGHTALYWYRQSLGQGLEFLIYFQGNSAPDKSGLPSDRFSAERTGGSVSTLTIQRTQQEDSAVYLCASSSRDFTDTQYFGPGTRLTVL.

V usage is TRBV12-3 or TRBV12-4 and J usage is TRBJ1-1; 12 bases agree with TRBD1. Unmatched junction bases numbered 4, after V lost 5 bases and J lost 0 bases. The CDR3 runs to 16 residues. The CDR3 DNA follows: TGTGCCAGCAGTCCCGGGACAGGGGGCATGAACACTGAAGCTTTCTTT. It is translated as CASSPGTGGMNTEAFF.

Ten or more counts support this clonotype. The chain uses TRBV29-1 and TRBJ2-1, with a weak D call TRBD1 (6 bases). Germline assignment: CDR1 SQVTM and CDR2 ANQGSEA. This CDR3 is built from 13 residues. V was pared by 7 bases and J by 4 bases, with 14 bases between. The CDR3 bases are TGCAGCGGGTCGGACAGCCTTTACAATGAGCAGTTCTTC. Translating gives CSGSDSLYNEQFF.

This clonotype was found many times. The chain joins TRBV28 to TRBJ2-7; D gene unclear. The V and J ends lost 8 bases and 2 bases respectively, with 16 bases between them. The V gene's germline CDR1 is MDHEN and CDR2 SYDVKM. This CDR3 comprises 14 residues. This CDR3 is CASLDRGSTYEQYF. DNA for the CDR3: TGTGCCAGCTTGGATCGTGGCAGCACCTACGAGCAGTACTTC.

In this sample, this clonotype turned up a few times. The rearrangement links TRBV10-2 to TRBJ2-3, with D hard to call. This CDR3 comprises 12 residues. Germline V gene data show CDR1 as WSHSY and CDR2 as SAAADI. With 4 bases removed from V and 4 bases from J, the gap between germline ends came to 6 bases. CDR3 residues: CASSARADTQYF. Written as DNA, the CDR3 is TGCGCCAGCAGTGCTAGGGCAGATACGCAGTATTTT.

The chain joins TRBV5-1 to TRBJ2-5; D could derive from TRBD1 or TRBD2 (6 bases each). Germline V CDR1 and CDR2: SGHRS, YFSETQ. V lost 4 bases and J 4 bases, leaving 11 bases between the germline ends. The CDR3 is 13 residues long. In nucleotides, the CDR3 is TGCGCCAGCAGCCGCGGGACAACAGAGACCCAGTACTTC. Translation: CASSRGTTETQYF. Drawing the rest from reference TRBV5-1 and TRBJ2-5, the complete variable domain is KAGVTQTPRYLIKTRGQQVTLSCSPISGHRSVSWYQQTPGQGLQFLFEYFSETQRNKGNFPGRFSGRQFSNSRSEMNVSTLELGDSALYLCASSRGTTETQYFGPGTRLLVL.

The chain uses TRBV4-3 and TRBJ1-1; D might be TRBD1 (6 bases). V lost 1 base, J lost 7 bases, and 22 bases lay in between. Germline V gene lookup returns CDR1 LGHNA and CDR2 YSLEER. The CDR3 sequence is 17 residues long. CDR3 loop: CASSQGHRAPLQDEAFF. DNA for the CDR3: TGCGCCAGCAGCCAAGGGCACAGGGCTCCGCTGCAGGATGAAGCTTTCTTT.

This clonotype came up a few times. The rearrangement joins TRBV2 to TRBJ1-6, with D perhaps TRBD1 (5 bases). Germline CDR1 SNHLY, CDR2 FYNNEI. V was trimmed by 3 bases and J by 4 bases, leaving 10 bases between them. There are 15 residues in the CDR3. In DNA, the CDR3 is TGTGCCAGCAGTGAGCAGGGCGCATATAATTCACCCCTCCACTTT. It specifies CASSEQGAYNSPLHF.

This clonotype has a count of ten or more. The chain employs TRBV10-3 and TRBJ1-1; the D gene is possibly TRBD1 (5 bases). CDR1 and CDR2 (germline): ENHRY, SYGVKD. Between the trimmed V and J ends, which lost 6 bases and 1 base, there was a span of 18 bases. The CDR3 is made up of 16 amino acids. The DNA of the CDR3 is TGTGCCATCAGCGCCACCCGGGACCAGACGAACACTGAAGCTTTCTTT. Translated: CAISATRDQTNTEAFF.

Many counts were recorded for this clonotype. The chain recombines TRBV6-5 with TRBJ2-3; 9 nucleotides match TRBD2. The CDR3 has 15 amino acids. Germline-derived CDR1 and CDR2 are MNHEY and SVGAGI. The trim removed 2 bases at V and 4 bases at J, leaving 4 bases unmatched. The CDR3 reads CASSYAGGPADTQYF. DNA of the CDR3: TGTGCCAGCAGTTACGCGGGGGGGCCCGCAGATACGCAGTATTTT.